This T cell receptor (beta chain) was documented in a study of T cell changes during pregnancy in multiple sclerosis. Libraries were prepared by immunoSEQ multiplex PCR; TCRdb keeps only in-frame clonotypes and omits some of them. This table holds some 110,000 clones, 85% to 95% found once. Germline CDR1 LGHNA, CDR2 YNFKEQ. V dropped 4 bases and J dropped 10; count of bases not matched to a gene: 4. There are 15 residues in the CDR3. The chain is built from TRBV4-2 and TRBJ2-1; 16 nucleotides align to TRBD2. The sequence was obtained from a female donor with multiple sclerosis, enrolled in a pregnancy study. The specimen comprised peripheral blood, sampled after pregnancy. The DNA for the CDR3 is TGTGCCAGCAGCCCGGGACTAGCGGGAGGGATCGAGCAGTTCTTC. Translating gives CASSPGLAGGIEQFF.